This T cell receptor beta chain was identified in a study of OX40 agonist ivuxolimab in advanced cancers. Across the study: Age averaged 60 years (range roughly 23 to 85), and 82.7% were male. Three patients responded partially, comprising one with hepatocellular carcinoma and two with cutaneous melanoma. Study conclusions and caveats: Also present in some nonresponders was a low level of normalized T-cell clonal expansion.

The V and J ends lost 1 base and 10 bases respectively, with 9 bases between them. Germline CDR1 and CDR2: SGHNT and YYREEE (reference sequence). The length of the CDR3 is 13 residues. The data were produced by immunoSEQ multiplex PCR, yet TCRdb's version contains in-frame clones alone and is incomplete. The profile shows approximately 68,000 clones, approximately 90% of them singletons. On this clone: Its matching antigen is unknown.

The source was CD4+ or CD8+ T cells sorted from blood, collected in a trial of the OX40 agonist ivuxolimab. This chain uses TRBV5-4 with TRBJ1-6; D is uncertain. The sequence was obtained from an adult with an advanced solid tumor such as melanoma, head and neck, liver or kidney cancer. The CDR3: CASSLYSYSPLHF. The CDR3 DNA follows: TGTGCCAGCAGCTTGTACTCCTACTCACCCCTCCACTTT.